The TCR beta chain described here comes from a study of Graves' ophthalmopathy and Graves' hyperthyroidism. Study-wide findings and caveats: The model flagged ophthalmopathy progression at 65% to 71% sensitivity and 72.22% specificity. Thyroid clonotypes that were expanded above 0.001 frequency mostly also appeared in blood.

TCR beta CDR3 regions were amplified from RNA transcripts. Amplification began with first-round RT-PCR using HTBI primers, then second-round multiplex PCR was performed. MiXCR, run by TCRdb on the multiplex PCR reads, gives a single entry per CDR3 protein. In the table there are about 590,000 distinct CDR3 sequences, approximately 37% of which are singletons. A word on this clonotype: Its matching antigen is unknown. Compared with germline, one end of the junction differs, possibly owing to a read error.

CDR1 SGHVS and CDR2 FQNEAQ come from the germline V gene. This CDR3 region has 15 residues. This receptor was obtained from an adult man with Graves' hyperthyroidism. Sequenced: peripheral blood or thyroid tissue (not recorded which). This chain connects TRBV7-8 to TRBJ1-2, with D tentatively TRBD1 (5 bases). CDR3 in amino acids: CASSQDWGTSYGYTF. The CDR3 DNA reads TGCGCCAGCAGCCAAGATTGGGGGACGAGCTATGGCTACACCTTC.